This T cell receptor (beta chain) emerged from a study of T cell responses to AZD1222 COVID-19 vaccine. This CDR3 spans 13 amino acids. From germline, CDR1 is MNHEY and CDR2 SVGEGT. Trimming pared 6 bases from V and 6 bases from J, leaving 14 bases between. Findings of the study overall: White British people made up most donors, females outnumbered males, and clonal diversity was possibly underestimated. As reported, nearly half of all spike-specific TCRs target variant regions that are unmutated. An increase in Spike-specific TCR breadth and depth was observed after two AZD1222 doses.

Concerning this clone: The antigen is unknown.

The data were produced by immunoSEQ multiplex PCR, yet TCRdb's version contains in-frame clones alone and is incomplete. Among some 170,000 clones, roughly 93% were seen once, and the ten largest hold under 1.1%. The sequencing here drew on peripheral blood, taken 28 days after the second dose of the MenACWY control vaccine. V is TRBV6-2 or TRBV6-3 and J is TRBJ1-1, with TRBD1 as a possible D gene (5 bases). This receptor was identified in an adult who received the MenACWY meningococcal vaccine as a control. The CDR3 nucleotides are TGTGCCAGCAGCCAGGGTTCGGTCCCTGAAGCTTTCTTT. Amino acid sequence: CASSQGSVPEAFF.